The 3 T cell receptor beta chains below all came from one sample that was sequenced in a study of PD-1 blockade in classical Hodgkin lymphoma (dated by TCRdb to 2019 to 2021). The protocol used for the library was the immunoSEQ multiplex PCR assay. Imported from immuneACCESS, the table was reduced by TCRdb to in-frame sequences with V and J called. These copies leave out some clones; in studies compared against another copy, an unresolved V gene accounts for under half, and the cause of the remainder is not known. For this sample the table gives 120,000 to 150,000 clones, of which around four fifths were detected only once. Of the sample, roughly 9.8% is held by the ten largest clones. According to the study, the label for this sample's time point signals: cycle 2 day 1 (C2D1) of nivolumab. Relapse after autologous stem cell transplantation had occurred in all trial patients, and cohorts A, B and C were distinguished by prior brentuximab vedotin exposure.

This specimen consisted of peripheral blood mononuclear cells (PBMCs), obtained before the second cycle of nivolumab. The receptors here all came from a human donor with classical Hodgkin lymphoma.

The V gene is TRBV18, the J gene TRBJ2-2; 11 bases map to TRBD1. CDR1 and CDR2 from the germline V gene are KGHSH and LQKENI. Losses at the gene ends were 1 base for V and 4 bases for J; bases not matched to a gene: 8. The CDR3 contains 18 residues. DNA for the CDR3: TGTGCCAGCTCACCACTCCCTCCCGGGACAGGGGGCACCGGGGAGCTGTTTTTT. Its protein is CASSPLPPGTGGTGELFF.

The V and J genes are TRBV2 and TRBJ1-1; no clear D. In germline, CDR1 is SNHLY, CDR2 FYNNEI. V was cut by 5 bases and J by 0 bases, with 10 bases left in between. This CDR3 contains 14 residues. The CDR3 sequence is CASSPRAVNTEAFF. CDR3 DNA sequence: TGTGCCAGCAGTCCTAGGGCCGTGAACACTGAAGCTTTCTTT.

The chain employs TRBV20-1 and TRBJ2-5; D is unresolved. Germline V gene lookup returns CDR1 DFQATT and CDR2 SNEGSKA (reference sequence). This CDR3 comprises 11 residues. The V gene lost 4 bases and the J gene lost 10 bases, with 13 bases spanning the gap. In DNA form, the CDR3 reads TGCAGTGCTACAACTGGTGGGCGCCAGTACTTC. It codes for CSATTGGRQYF.